This record concerns one TCR beta chain sequence. Its antigen is not known. These data belong to a study of radiation and T cells in renal cell carcinoma. Study details: Nephrectomy followed 15 Gy stereotactic body radiation by 4 weeks. General observations from the study: Pretreatment tumor biopsies were lacking, so baseline clonotypes are unknown. From baseline, blood top tumor clonotypes peaked at 2 weeks post-radiation.

The CDR3 consists of 14 residues. Losses at the gene ends were 3 bases for V and 4 bases for J; bases not matched to a gene: 6. Germline CDR1 SGHDT, CDR2 YYEEEE. Time point of the sample: baseline pretreatment blood. Treatment here: 15 Gy SBRT to primary tumor, nephrectomy 4 weeks later. TCRdb keeps only in-frame clones here, not all; method: immunoSEQ multiplex PCR. Altogether 130,000 or so clones are present, roughly 83% being singletons, with the ten largest covering roughly 25%. Here the sequenced sample was blood, taken from a patient whose treatment included radiotherapy and nephrectomy. The receptor was isolated from a woman between 45 and 65 years old with renal cell carcinoma. The chain links TRBV5-6 to TRBJ1-2, with TRBD1 identical over 7 bases. CDR3 in DNA: TGTGCCAGCAGCTACTTGACAGGGTCCTATGGCTACACCTTC. This sequence encodes CASSYLTGSYGYTF.